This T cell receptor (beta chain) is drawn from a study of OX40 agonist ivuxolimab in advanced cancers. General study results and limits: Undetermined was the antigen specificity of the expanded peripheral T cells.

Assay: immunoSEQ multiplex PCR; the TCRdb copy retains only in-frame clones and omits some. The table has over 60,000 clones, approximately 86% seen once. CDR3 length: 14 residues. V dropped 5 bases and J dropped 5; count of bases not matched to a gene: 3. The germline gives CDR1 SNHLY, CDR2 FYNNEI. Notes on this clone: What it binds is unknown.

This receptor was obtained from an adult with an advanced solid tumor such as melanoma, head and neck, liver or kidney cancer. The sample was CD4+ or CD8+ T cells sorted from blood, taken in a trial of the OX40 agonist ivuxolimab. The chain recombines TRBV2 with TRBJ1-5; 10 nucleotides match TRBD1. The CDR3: CASSPGQGYQPQHF. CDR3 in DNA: TGTGCCAGCAGTCCGGGACAGGGGTATCAGCCCCAGCATTTT.